This T cell receptor (beta chain) was observed in a study of blood T cell repertoires in COVID-19 (dated by TCRdb to 2019 to 2021). A note on the overall study: Samples covering the acute and convalescent phases of COVID-19 were provided by collaborators in the United States, Italy and Spain. The prospective study material was composed of cDNA or gDNA derived from T cells, B-cell-depleted T cells, or PBMCs. Subjects who had been exposed to COVID-19, were actively infected with it, or had recovered from it provided the deeply sampled blood TCRbeta repertoires that made up the dataset. A freely available public database, intended as a resource for researchers studying the immune response to SARS-CoV-2, is where the repertoires were released. The samples were drawn from the first 160 participants of the ongoing ImmuneRACE study and from about 1,200 subjects provided by 6 global collaborators. A de-identified subject ID, COVID-19 status, age in years and sex were almost always included in the sample metadata. Where HLA class I and class II types were available, the types were taken from metadata supplied by the sample provider, not from assay-based typing.

TCRbeta CDR3 regions were amplified from genomic DNA using the immunoSEQ Assay, a bias-controlled multiplex PCR. Per the authors' processing: The number of nucleated cells in each sample was estimated from the amplification of reference gene primers within the assay. To quantify the absolute abundance of each unique TCRbeta CDR3 rearrangement, sequence reads were collapsed and filtered. For each sample, productive Simpson clonality was calculated as the square root of Simpson's diversity index over productive rearrangements. What TCRdb holds here is the immuneACCESS table cut down to in-frame rearrangements. Part of the clones is not present; checked against another copy, under half of the missing clones reflect an unresolved V gene, and the others are unexplained. The DNA was the basis for D and trimming; V, J and clone size are from that table. In this sample the table shows about 160,000 clones, around 92% of which occur a single time. The leading ten clones occupy nearly 5% of the sample.

The research as a whole found: Clinical and demographic metadata were provided uncurated, with the amount varying by source and participant.

In the case of this clone: Its antigen has not been determined. Per-base quality was not reported, and no clone a single base away is much larger than it.

V loses 3 bases of germline sequence and J loses 4 bases, and the interval between the two ends is 12 bases. The CDR3 runs 14 amino acids, cysteine and phenylalanine included. This entry keeps only the CDR3 DNA: 42 bases, framed from base 1. According to the germline V gene (reference sequence), CDR1 reads MNHEY and CDR2 reads SMNVEV. At one collaborating source in Seattle, patients were enrolled during active infection and were followed longitudinally through the course of disease. The collaborating institutions used their own protocols to collect whole blood in K2EDTA tubes. Collaborator samples were shipped for TCRbeta analysis as frozen whole blood, isolated PBMCs, or DNA extracted from either sample type.

Sequencing was done on a sample of peripheral blood. The chain is assembled from TRBV27 and TRBJ1-2, with TRBD1 tentatively as D gene (5 bases match). This receptor was identified in a man younger than 40 with COVID-19, enrolled during active disease. The DNA sequence is given as TGTGCCAGCAGTTTTCGGGGGTCGGCCTATGGCTACACCTTC. It specifies CASSFRGSAYGYTF.